This T cell receptor (beta chain) was sequenced during a study of shared clonotypes between healthy human individuals. The data were produced by immunoSEQ multiplex PCR, yet TCRdb's version contains in-frame clones alone and is incomplete. The data show about a million clones, 60% to 85% seen once. The CDR3 is 15 residues long. Germline V gene lookup returns CDR1 MGHDK and CDR2 SYGVNS. V dropped 3 bases and J dropped 0 bases, with 11 bases sitting between them. The sample was memory CD4+ T cells sorted from blood. Subset reported: CD45RA-negative fraction. V usage is TRBV25-1 and J usage is TRBJ2-5; tentatively, D is TRBD2 (5 bases). This clonotype originated in a man aged 18 to 29 in good health. CDR3 residues: CASSDDGLNQETQYF. The CDR3 nucleotides read TGTGCCAGCAGTGACGACGGACTCAACCAAGAGACCCAGTACTTC.